What follows describes a single T cell receptor (beta chain). The antigen remains unidentified. This record comes from a study of shared clonotypes between healthy human individuals. The deep-level immunoSEQ assay was used. When replicate PCRs were run on sorted subsets, they used about 200 ng DNA, tens of thousands of T cell genomes. The repertoire was sequenced with immunoSEQ multiplex PCR; TCRdb's copy has only in-frame clones and lacks some. The repertoire holds under 2,500,000 clones, with more than 90% as singletons. The donors, all of them Caucasian adults, lived in Nashville, Tennessee. Broader study findings: Expectations were that clonotype sharing among donors would be affected by sequencing depth.

This CDR3 is 15 amino acids long. V was shortened by 2 bases and J by 0 bases, with 10 bases between the two germline ends. CDR1 is KGHSH and CDR2 is LQKENI in the germline V gene. The sequenced material came from naive CD4+ T cells sorted from blood. Regarding subset: CD45RA+ positively selected. V and J are TRBV18 and TRBJ1-1; D may be TRBD1 (6 bases). This clonotype was sampled from a man between 18 and 35 years old in good health. CDR3 nucleotides: TGTGCCAGCTCACCAACGGGGGCTCTGAACACTGAAGCTTTCTTT. Amino acids: CASSPTGALNTEAFF.